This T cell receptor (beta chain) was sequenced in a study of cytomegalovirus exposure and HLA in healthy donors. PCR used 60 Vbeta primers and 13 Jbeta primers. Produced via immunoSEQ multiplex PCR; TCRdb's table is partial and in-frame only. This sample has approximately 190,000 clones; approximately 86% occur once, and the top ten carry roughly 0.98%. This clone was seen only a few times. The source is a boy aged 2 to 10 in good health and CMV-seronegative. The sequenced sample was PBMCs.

The CDR3 reads CASSVPGTVRSGNTIYF. In DNA, the CDR3 is TGTGCCAGCAGCGTCCCCGGGACAGTCCGCTCTGGAAACACCATATATTTT. This chain uses TRBV7-9 with TRBJ1-3; TRBD1 matches at 7 bases. V lost 5 bases to trimming and J lost 0 bases; unmatched junction nucleotides: 10. The CDR3 is made up of 17 amino acids. Looked up from germline, CDR1 is SEHNR and CDR2 is FQNEAQ (reference sequence).